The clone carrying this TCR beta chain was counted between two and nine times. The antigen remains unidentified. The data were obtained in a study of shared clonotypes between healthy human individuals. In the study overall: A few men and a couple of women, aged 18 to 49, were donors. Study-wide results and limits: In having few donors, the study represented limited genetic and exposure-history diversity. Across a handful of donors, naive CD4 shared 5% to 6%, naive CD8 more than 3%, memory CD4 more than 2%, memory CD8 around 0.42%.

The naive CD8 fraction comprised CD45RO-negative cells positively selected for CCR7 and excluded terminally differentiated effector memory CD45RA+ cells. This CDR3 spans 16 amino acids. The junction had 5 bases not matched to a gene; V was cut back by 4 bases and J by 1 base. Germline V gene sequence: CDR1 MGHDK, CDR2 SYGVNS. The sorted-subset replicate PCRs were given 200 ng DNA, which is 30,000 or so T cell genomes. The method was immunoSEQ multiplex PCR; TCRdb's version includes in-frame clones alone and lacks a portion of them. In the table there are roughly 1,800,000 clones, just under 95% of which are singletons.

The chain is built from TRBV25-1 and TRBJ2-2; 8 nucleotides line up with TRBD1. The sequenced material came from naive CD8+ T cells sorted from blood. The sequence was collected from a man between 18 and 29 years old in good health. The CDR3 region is CASSGWTGKNTGELFF. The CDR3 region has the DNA TGTGCCAGCAGTGGGTGGACAGGGAAGAACACCGGGGAGCTGTTTTTT. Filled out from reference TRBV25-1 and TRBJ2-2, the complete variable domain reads EADIYQTPRYLVIGTGKKITLECSQTMGHDKMYWYQQDPGMELHLIHYSYGVNSTEKGDLSSESTVSRIRTEHFPLTLESARPSHTSQYLCASSGWTGKNTGELFFGEGSRLTVL.